This TCR beta chain came from a study of a mutant IDH1 vaccine in newly diagnosed glioma. Overall study: Radiotherapy alone preceded vaccination by 4-6 weeks; alternatively, vaccination started with temozolomide cycles. Beforehand, treatment had been radiotherapy, temozolomide, or both; the majority received both.

Time point specified: week 11, during vaccination. The content of each vaccine dose was 300 ug of mutant IDH1 20-mer peptide, and topical imiquimod accompanied it. The donors' diagnosis was new WHO grade 3 or 4 astrocytoma that was IDH1-mutant and ATRX-lost. TCRdb keeps only in-frame clones here, not all; method: immunoSEQ multiplex PCR. The sample lists about 30,000 clones; 90% were seen once. Turning to this clone: Its cognate antigen is unknown.

This TCR came from a man aged 18 to 30 with glioma. The sample consisted of PBMCs, taken from a glioma patient whose treatment included an IDH1 peptide vaccine.

CDR3 DNA: TGTGCCAGCAGCCAGGGACAAGGACCAGCTTTCTTT. It specifies CASSQGQGPAFF. J is TRBJ1-1 and V is TRBV6-6; D might be TRBD1 (6 bases). The CDR3 has 12 residues. Per the germline V gene, CDR1 is MNHNY and CDR2 is SVGAGI (reference sequence). The V gene lost 6 bases and the J gene lost 10 bases, with 15 bases spanning the gap.